The 25 T cell receptor beta chains reported below all come from one sample, sequenced in a study of T cells after yellow fever vaccination. TCRdb ran MiXCR on the 5' RACE reads and lists one entry per CDR3 protein. The table has some 560,000 distinct CDR3 sequences, roughly 19% seen once. The sample in question was PBMCs, obtained 15 days after the yellow fever booster vaccination. Every receptor here comes from a man aged 25-40 years who received the YFV17D yellow fever vaccine.

This clonotype was observed a few times. The rearrangement joins TRBV11-2 to TRBJ2-6; 8 bases agree with TRBD2. Germline V gives CDR1 SGHAT, CDR2 FQNNGV. CDR3 size: 18 residues. J lost 1 base, V lost 3 bases, and 8 bases had no gene match. CDR3 bases: TGTGCCAGCAGCTTCAGGCGGGAGGTTATTTCTGGGGCCAACGTCCTGACTTTC. As protein: CASSFRREVISGANVLTF.

This clonotype was recorded a few times. The genes are TRBV6-1 and TRBJ2-4, with a weak D call TRBD1 (6 bases). Trimming took 6 bases from V and 6 from J, leaving 12 bases between them. The CDR3 is made up of 13 amino acids. Per the germline V gene, CDR1 is MNHNS and CDR2 is SASEGT. CDR3 nucleotide sequence: TGTGCCAGCAGCCGGACAGAGGGAAACATTCAGTACTTC. Translating it yields CASSRTEGNIQYF.

This clonotype came up a few times. This rearrangement joins TRBV11-2 to TRBJ2-1, with D tentatively TRBD1 (5 bases). The CDR3 totals 13 residues. V lost 4 bases, J lost 5 bases, and 9 bases lay in between. The germline gives CDR1 SGHAT, CDR2 FQNNGV. The CDR3 DNA follows: TGTGCCAGCAGCTCAGGGATGGACAATGAGCAGTTCTTC. This encodes CASSSGMDNEQFF.

In this sample, this clonotype turned up many times. The rearrangement uses TRBV7-2 and TRBJ2-1; possible D gene TRBD2, 7 bases. Germline assignment: CDR1 SGHTA and CDR2 FQGNSA. Trimming took off 7 bases at V and 9 bases at J, with 19 bases between the two ends. This CDR3 comprises 14 residues. CDR3 DNA sequence: TGTGCCAGCAAAATCCCGGGGGGCGGGGGTGAGCAGTTCTTC. Encoded protein: CASKIPGGGGEQFF. Full variable domain (rest looked up from reference TRBV7-2 and TRBJ2-1): GAGVSQSPSNKVTEKGKDVELRCDPISGHTALYWYRQSLGQGLEFLIYFQGNSAPDKSGLPSDRFSAERTGGSVSTLTIQRTQQEDSAVYLCASKIPGGGGEQFFGPGTRLTVL.

This clonotype was observed a few times. V gene TRBV10-3 combines with J gene TRBJ1-1; D might be TRBD1 (6 bases). Germline V gene lookup returns CDR1 ENHRY and CDR2 SYGVKD. V shed 7 bases and J shed 0 bases, with 9 bases lying between them. There are 13 residues in the CDR3. The CDR3 region is CAITGQLNTEAFF. The CDR3 DNA reads TGTGCCATCACCGGACAGCTGAACACTGAAGCTTTCTTT.

This clonotype was picked up a small number of times. The rearrangement joins TRBV20-1 to TRBJ2-1; D remains unclear. Germline loops: CDR1 DFQATT, CDR2 SNEGSKA (reference sequence). This CDR3 is 12 amino acids long. The CDR3 sequence is CTARRSYNEQFF. The CDR3 region has the DNA TGCACTGCCCGCCGCTCCTACAATGAGCAGTTCTTC.

This clonotype was seen a handful of times. The genes are TRBV12-3 or TRBV12-4 and TRBJ2-1; the match to TRBD2 covers 8 bases. J lost 0 bases, V lost 1 base, and 20 bases had no gene match. This CDR3 is built from 22 residues. The CDR3 is CASSLGRGVWIAGPSSYNEQFF. DNA for the CDR3: TGTGCCAGCAGTTTAGGACGAGGGGTCTGGATAGCGGGACCAAGCTCCTACAATGAGCAGTTCTTC.

This clonotype has at least ten counts. The chain carries TRBV24-1 and TRBJ2-7; no firm D call. Germline V gene lookup returns CDR1 KGHDR and CDR2 SFDVKD. The CDR3 is made up of 14 amino acids. V was clipped by 4 bases and J by 1 base, with 10 bases between them. CDR3 in amino acids: CATSERTKSYEQYF. The CDR3 DNA reads as TGTGCCACCAGTGAGAGGACCAAATCCTACGAGCAGTACTTC.

V gene TRBV6-5 combines with J gene TRBJ2-7; 9 bases are shared with TRBD1. CDR1 and CDR2 (germline): MNHEY, SVGAGI. The CDR3 contains 15 residues. V lost 0 bases to trimming and J lost 6 bases; unmatched junction nucleotides: 6. The CDR3 is CASSYSRQGQGEQYF. In DNA form, the CDR3 reads TGTGCCAGCAGTTACTCGAGGCAGGGACAGGGCGAGCAGTACTTC.

This clonotype has more than one count but fewer than ten. The CDR3 is CASSYSIPIKEAGGTTDTQYF. DNA for the CDR3: TGTGCCAGCAGTTACTCGATACCGATCAAAGAAGCGGGAGGGACGACAGATACGCAGTATTTT. This sequence joins TRBV6-2 or TRBV6-3 and TRBJ2-3; 10 nucleotides align to TRBD2. Per the germline V gene, CDR1 is MNHEY and CDR2 is SVGEGT. This CDR3 has 21 amino acids. V lost 0 bases and J lost 3; bases outside the gene matches: 18.

V gene TRBV10-1 combines with J gene TRBJ1-5; a weak D match, TRBD1 (5 bases). CDR3 length: 15 amino acids. The V and J ends lost 2 bases and 6 bases respectively, with 14 bases between them. Germline loops: CDR1 WNHNN, CDR2 SYGVQD (reference sequence). The CDR3: CASSEGGEDRQPQHF. As DNA, the CDR3 is TGCGCCAGCAGTGAGGGGGGGGAAGACCGTCAGCCCCAGCATTTT.

This clonotype was picked up a small number of times. V gene TRBV12-3 or TRBV12-4 combines with J gene TRBJ2-3, with D possibly matching TRBD1 (5 bases). V was pared by 7 bases and J by 5 bases, with 13 bases between. The CDR3 has 13 amino acids. The CDR3 nucleotides read TGTGCCAGCACGGCAGGGCCGGGAGATACGCAGTATTTT. The encoded protein is CASTAGPGDTQYF.

There are a few counts of this clonotype. The rearrangement uses TRBV29-1 and TRBJ2-2, with 12 bases fitting TRBD1. The germline V gene has CDR1 SQVTM and CDR2 ANQGSEA. V was clipped by 6 bases and J by 7 bases; unmatched bases: 9. There are 15 residues in the CDR3. CDR3 bases: TGCAGCGTGGAATGGGACAGGGGGCGCCGCGGGGAGCTGTTTTTT. This translates into CSVEWDRGRRGELFF.

The genes are TRBV7-2 and TRBJ1-2; 10 bases match TRBD1. This CDR3 comprises 16 residues. The trim removed 1 base at V and 5 bases at J, leaving 7 bases unmatched. Germline CDR1 is SGHTA and CDR2 is FQGNSA. In DNA, the CDR3 is TGTGCCAGCAGCTTAGATACTGGACAGGGGGGTTATGGCTACACCTTC. This sequence encodes CASSLDTGQGGYGYTF.

This clonotype was picked up a small number of times. This rearrangement joins TRBV27 to TRBJ2-1, with a weak D call TRBD1 (6 bases). Per germline, CDR1 MNHEY and CDR2 SMNVEV (reference sequence). The CDR3 length is 15 residues. The V and J ends lost 8 bases and 4 bases respectively, with 18 bases between them. The CDR3 protein is CASGNNRVLYNEQFF. CDR3 DNA: TGTGCCAGCGGGAATAACAGGGTTCTTTACAATGAGCAGTTCTTC.

V gene TRBV5-1 combines with J gene TRBJ2-7; D possibly corresponds to TRBD2 (5 bases). Germline V gene lookup returns CDR1 SGHRS and CDR2 YFSETQ. Trimming cost V 6 bases and J 3 bases, with 10 bases left between them. The CDR3 runs to 12 residues. The CDR3 nucleotides read TGCGCCAGCAAGGAGGTGGGCTACGAGCAGTACTTC. Translation gives CASKEVGYEQYF.

This clonotype has a handful of counts. The V gene is TRBV9, the J gene TRBJ1-3; no clear D gene. The CDR3 consists of 14 residues. Trimming cost V 0 bases and J 4 bases, with 8 bases left between them. The V gene's germline CDR1 is SGDLS and CDR2 YYNGEE. The CDR3 nucleotides read TGTGCCAGCAGCGTAGAGTCAGGAGGAAACACCATATATTTT. This encodes CASSVESGGNTIYF.

This chain joins TRBV4-3 and TRBJ2-1; maybe TRBD2 (6 bases). In germline, CDR1 is LGHNA, CDR2 YSLEER. V shed 4 bases and J shed 2 bases, with 15 bases lying between them. This CDR3 spans 16 amino acids. In DNA form, the CDR3 reads TGCGCCAGCAGCCCTTCCCGGGGGAGCACCTACAATGAGCAGTTCTTC. It specifies CASSPSRGSTYNEQFF.

The chain is built from TRBV5-5 and TRBJ2-1; 10 bases match TRBD1. V was pared by 4 bases and J by 6 bases, with 10 bases of the junction left unmatched. This CDR3 has 16 amino acids. Germline loops: CDR1 SGHKS, CDR2 YYEKEE (reference sequence). The CDR3 sequence is CASSVTGQGVSNEQFF. DNA for the CDR3: TGTGCCAGCAGCGTCACCGGACAGGGGGTCAGCAATGAGCAGTTCTTC.

V is TRBV12-3 or TRBV12-4 and J is TRBJ2-1; D may be TRBD2 (6 bases). The CDR3 runs to 13 residues. Trimming removed 2 bases from V and 9 bases from J, with 11 bases in between. The CDR3 sequence is CASSLSFGGEQFF. DNA for the CDR3: TGTGCCAGCAGTTTATCATTCGGGGGTGAGCAGTTCTTC.

In this sample, this clonotype turned up a few times. This chain joins TRBV6-2 or TRBV6-3 and TRBJ1-1, with D possibly matching TRBD1 (5 bases). The CDR3 totals 15 residues. The ends were cut back, 6 bases at V and 0 bases at J, with 14 bases in the middle. Germline CDR1 reads MNHEY; CDR2 reads SVGEGT. The CDR3 region has the DNA TGTGCCAGCAGCCCGATTCGGGGGTTGAACACTGAAGCTTTCTTT. It specifies CASSPIRGLNTEAFF.

This clonotype was observed a handful of times. This rearrangement joins TRBV11-2 to TRBJ2-4; D is perhaps TRBD1 (7 bases). V lost 0 bases and J 8 bases, leaving 17 bases between the germline ends. CDR3 length: 16 residues. Per the germline V gene, CDR1 is SGHAT and CDR2 is FQNNGV. This chain's CDR3 is CASSLDGRGGAYIQYF. CDR3 nucleotide sequence: TGTGCCAGCAGCTTAGACGGGAGAGGGGGCGCGTACATTCAGTACTTC.

There are a few counts of this clonotype. This rearrangement joins TRBV29-1 to TRBJ2-3, with 9 bases that match TRBD1. V was pared by 1 base and J by 1 base, with 3 bases of the junction left unmatched. Germline V gene data show CDR1 as SQVTM and CDR2 as ANQGSEA. The CDR3 totals 15 residues. DNA of the CDR3: TGCAGCGTTGAAGGCTGGACAGGGGGCACAGATACGCAGTATTTT. It encodes CSVEGWTGGTDTQYF.

The chain is built from TRBV9 and TRBJ1-1; TRBD1 aligns across 7 bases. V shed 0 bases and J 7 bases; nucleotides not matched to a gene: 6. Per germline, CDR1 SGDLS and CDR2 YYNGEE. The CDR3 spans 14 residues. Here the CDR3 reads CASSVVDRAYEAFF. In DNA form, the CDR3 reads TGTGCCAGCAGCGTAGTTGACAGGGCCTATGAAGCTTTCTTT.

The chain couples TRBV5-6 to TRBJ2-4; TRBD2 matches at 12 bases. The CDR3 contains 16 residues. The junction had 10 bases not matched to a gene; V was cut back by 4 bases and J by 8 bases. Germline loops: CDR1 SGHDT, CDR2 YYEEEE. The CDR3 protein is CASSKTSGRFGDIQYF. The CDR3 nucleotides are TGTGCCAGCAGCAAGACTAGCGGGAGATTTGGGGACATTCAGTACTTC.